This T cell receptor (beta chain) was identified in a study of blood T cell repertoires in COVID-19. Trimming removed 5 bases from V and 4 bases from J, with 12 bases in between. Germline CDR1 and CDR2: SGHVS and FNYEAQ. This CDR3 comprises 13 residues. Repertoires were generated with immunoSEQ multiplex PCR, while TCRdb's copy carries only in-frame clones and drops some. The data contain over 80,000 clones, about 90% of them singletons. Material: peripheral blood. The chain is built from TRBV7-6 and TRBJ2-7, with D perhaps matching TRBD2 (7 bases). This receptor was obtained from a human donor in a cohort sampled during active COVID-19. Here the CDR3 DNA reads TGTGCCAGCAGCCCGGGGGGCATTTACGAGCAGTACTTC. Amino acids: CASSPGGIYEQYF.